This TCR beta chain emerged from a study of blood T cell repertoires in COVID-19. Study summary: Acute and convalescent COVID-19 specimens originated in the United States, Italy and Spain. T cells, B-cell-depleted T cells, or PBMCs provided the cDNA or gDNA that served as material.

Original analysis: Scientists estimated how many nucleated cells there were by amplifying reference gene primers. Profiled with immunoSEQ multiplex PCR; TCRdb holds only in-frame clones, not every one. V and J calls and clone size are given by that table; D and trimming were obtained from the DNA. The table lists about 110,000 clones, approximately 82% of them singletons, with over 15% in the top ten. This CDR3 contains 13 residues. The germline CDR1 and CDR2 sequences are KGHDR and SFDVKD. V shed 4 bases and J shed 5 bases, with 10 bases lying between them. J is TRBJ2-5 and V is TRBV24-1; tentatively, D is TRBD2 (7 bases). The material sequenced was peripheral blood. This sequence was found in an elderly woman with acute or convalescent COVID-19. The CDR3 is CATSEAGAETQYF. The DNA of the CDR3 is TGTGCCACCAGTGAGGCGGGGGCCGAGACCCAGTACTTC.